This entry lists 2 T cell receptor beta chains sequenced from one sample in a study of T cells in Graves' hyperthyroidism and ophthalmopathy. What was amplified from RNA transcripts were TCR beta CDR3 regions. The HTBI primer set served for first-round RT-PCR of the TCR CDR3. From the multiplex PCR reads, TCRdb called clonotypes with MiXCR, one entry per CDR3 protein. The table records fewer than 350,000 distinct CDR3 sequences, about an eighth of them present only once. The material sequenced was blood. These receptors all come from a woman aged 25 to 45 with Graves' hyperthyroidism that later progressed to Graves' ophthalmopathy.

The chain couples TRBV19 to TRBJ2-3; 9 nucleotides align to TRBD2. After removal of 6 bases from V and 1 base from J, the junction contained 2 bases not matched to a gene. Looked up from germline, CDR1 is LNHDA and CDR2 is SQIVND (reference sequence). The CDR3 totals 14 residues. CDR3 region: CASRPSGGTDTQYF. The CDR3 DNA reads TGTGCCAGTAGACCTAGCGGGGGCACAGATACGCAGTATTTT.

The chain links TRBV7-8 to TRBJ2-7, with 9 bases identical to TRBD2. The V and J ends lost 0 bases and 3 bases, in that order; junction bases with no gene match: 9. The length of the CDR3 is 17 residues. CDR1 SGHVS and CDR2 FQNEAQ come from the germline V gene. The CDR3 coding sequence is TGTGCCAGCAGCTTAGCAGCCGGGCGGGGGGGGAACTACGAGCAGTACTTC. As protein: CASSLAAGRGGNYEQYF. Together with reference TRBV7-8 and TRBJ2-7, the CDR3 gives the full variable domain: GAGVSQSPRYKVAKRGQDVALRCDPISGHVSLFWYQQALGQGPEFLTYFQNEAQLDKSGLPSDRFFAERPEGSVSTLKIQRTQQEDSAVYLCASSLAAGRGGNYEQYFGPGTRLTVT.